This TCR beta chain derives from a study of blood T cell repertoires in COVID-19. The overall study: Samples came from the United States, Italy and Spain, spanning acute and convalescent COVID-19.

Germline V CDR1 and CDR2: SGHRS, YFSETQ. The V gene end was trimmed by 4 bases and the J gene end by 1 base; junction bases not matched to a gene: 11. The CDR3 has 17 residues. Repertoires were generated with immunoSEQ multiplex PCR, while TCRdb's copy carries only in-frame clones and drops some. This sample has approximately 250,000 clones, with around 90% found just once. The table lists this clone with a count of one. Sequenced material: peripheral blood. The chain is built from TRBV5-1 and TRBJ2-1; TRBD2 matches at 7 bases. This receptor was identified in a woman aged 55-69 years with COVID-19, enrolled during active disease. The CDR3 is CASSIGLGRASYNEQFF. The DNA of the CDR3 is TGCGCCAGCAGCATAGGACTAGGGAGGGCATCCTACAATGAGCAGTTCTTC.